Below are 21 T cell receptor beta chains sequenced from a single sample in a study of T-cell memory formation after mild COVID-19 (dated by TCRdb to 2020 to 2022). The receptor library was made with 5' RACE. Reads for this sample came from an Illumina NovaSeq 6000. Using fastp trimming at Q25 and MiXCR clonotype assembly, TCRdb reanalyzed the public sequencing data and kept in-frame beta chains. For every CDR3 protein sequence, its rows merge into one entry that carries the most common genes and DNA. The sample includes fewer than 450,000 distinct CDR3 sequences, with roughly 20% observed a single time. Around 13% of the sample goes to the ten largest clones. Material: PBMCs or a T cell subset sorted from them (not recorded which). The receptors come from an adult woman who had mild COVID-19 (a few samples of this study predate the infection). The sample titles of this study are shuffled in the database, so cell type and time point are left out; the donor was told from shared clones.

The V gene is TRBV5-1, the J gene TRBJ2-2; 7 bases are a match to TRBD1. The J segment lost 5 bases and the V segment lost 7 bases, leaving 5 bases of the junction unmatched. This CDR3 contains 13 residues. CDR1 SGHRS and CDR2 YFSETQ come from the germline V gene. CDR3 in amino acids: CASRYRGTGELFF. The CDR3 DNA reads as TGCGCCAGCCGGTACAGGGGAACCGGGGAGCTGTTTTTT.

In this sample, this clonotype turned up many times. The V and J genes are TRBV24-1 and TRBJ2-7, with unresolved D. Looked up from germline, CDR1 is KGHDR and CDR2 is SFDVKD. V gave up 3 bases and J gave up 3 bases, with 2 bases separating them. The CDR3 length is 11 residues. The CDR3 region is CATSDGYEQYF. CDR3 nucleotide sequence: TGTGCCACCAGTGATGGCTACGAGCAGTACTTC.

In this sample, this clonotype turned up a few times. The V and J genes are TRBV5-1 and TRBJ2-2, with TRBD2 matching over 12 bases. The CDR3 covers 17 residues. The germline gives CDR1 SGHRS, CDR2 YFSETQ. Unmatched junction bases numbered 8, after V lost 2 bases and J lost 6 bases. The CDR3 reads CASSFKSGTSGPGELFF. The CDR3 DNA reads TGCGCCAGCAGCTTCAAATCCGGGACTAGCGGGCCCGGGGAGCTGTTTTTT.

This clonotype was counted only a few times. The chain links TRBV4-1 to TRBJ2-3; no clear D gene. The CDR3 spans 13 residues. CDR1 and CDR2 from the germline V gene are MGHRA and YSYEKL. V dropped 1 base and J dropped 2 bases, with 4 bases sitting between them. The CDR3 DNA reads TGCGCCAGCAGCCAAGCAAACACAGATACGCAGTATTTT. The encoded protein is CASSQANTDTQYF.

Here the CDR3 DNA reads TGTGCCTGGACCTTGGCAGGAATAGGGGAGCTGTTTTTT. Translation gives CAWTLAGIGELFF. The rearrangement links TRBV30 to TRBJ2-2; D call uncertain. The germline CDR1 and CDR2 sequences are GTSNPN and SVGIG (reference sequence). Trimming cost V 4 bases and J 8 bases, with 14 bases left between them. This CDR3 has 13 amino acids.

The genes are TRBV18 and TRBJ2-5; D not resolved. V lost 4 bases and J 5 bases, leaving 11 bases between the germline ends. The CDR3 loop spans 13 amino acids. Germline loops: CDR1 KGHSH, CDR2 LQKENI. In DNA form, the CDR3 reads TGTGCCAGCTCACGAAGGTTTAAGGAGACCCAGTACTTC. This sequence encodes CASSRRFKETQYF.

The table lists this clonotype with a few counts. The chain recombines TRBV12-3 or TRBV12-4 with TRBJ2-2, with 10 bases matching TRBD1. This CDR3 is 15 amino acids long. Trimming at V came to 5 bases and at J to 1 base, leaving 1 base not matched to a gene. Here the CDR3 reads CASSRDRGNTGELFF. The CDR3 nucleotides are TGTGCCAGCAGTCGGGACAGGGGGAACACCGGGGAGCTGTTTTTT.

The CDR3 spells CASSFTSGSFTDTQYF. The CDR3 DNA is TGTGCCAGCAGTTTTACTAGCGGGAGTTTCACAGATACGCAGTATTTT. The V call is TRBV6-2 or TRBV6-3, the J call TRBJ2-3; the match to TRBD2 covers 11 bases. Germline V gives CDR1 MNHEY, CDR2 SVGEGT. This CDR3 has 16 amino acids. V was pared by 4 bases and J by 2 bases, with 5 bases of the junction left unmatched.

The gene calls are TRBV29-1 and TRBJ2-4; no firm D call. In germline, CDR1 is SQVTM, CDR2 ANQGSEA. CDR3 length equals 14 residues. The germline V and J ends were trimmed by 3 bases and 0 bases, with 9 bases remaining between them. DNA of the CDR3: TGCAGCGTTGAGGAGAGCCTAGCCAAAAACATTCAGTACTTC. Encoded protein: CSVEESLAKNIQYF. Full variable domain (outside the CDR3, taken from reference TRBV29-1 and TRBJ2-4): SAVISQKPSRDICQRGTSLTIQCQVDSQVTMMFWYRQQPGQSLTLIATANQGSEATYESGFVIDKFPISRPNLTFSTLTVSNMSPEDSSIYLCSVEESLAKNIQYFGAGTRLSVL.

V is TRBV29-1 and J is TRBJ1-1; D not resolved. The CDR3 extends over 10 amino acids. Trimming cost V 6 bases and J 3 bases, with 5 bases left between them. In germline, CDR1 is SQVTM, CDR2 ANQGSEA. The CDR3 protein is CSVCDTEAFF. CDR3 DNA: TGCAGCGTCTGTGACACTGAAGCTTTCTTT.

V and J are TRBV5-6 and TRBJ1-4; the match to TRBD1 covers 11 bases. CDR1 SGHDT and CDR2 YYEEEE come from the germline V gene. J lost 8 bases, V lost 4 bases, and 4 bases had no gene match. This CDR3 contains 14 residues. This CDR3 is CASSARTGGEKLFF. The CDR3 DNA follows: TGTGCCAGCAGCGCGAGGACAGGGGGCGAAAAACTGTTTTTT.

J is TRBJ2-7 and V is TRBV30, with TRBD1 matching over 8 bases. Looked up from germline, CDR1 is GTSNPN and CDR2 is SVGIG (reference sequence). V dropped 3 bases and J dropped 2; count of bases not matched to a gene: 9. The CDR3 runs to 15 residues. In DNA, the CDR3 is TGTGCCTGGAGGGAATCAGGGGGCTATCCCTACGAGCAGTACTTC. It translates to CAWRESGGYPYEQYF.

In its sample, this clonotype was seen many times. The DNA for the CDR3 is TGTGCCAGCAGTTCTTTGACAGGGAGCACCGGGGAGCTGTTTTTT. This translates into CASSSLTGSTGELFF. This chain links TRBV6-5 with TRBJ2-2, with 7 bases identical to TRBD1. The CDR3 covers 15 residues. The germline gives CDR1 MNHEY, CDR2 SVGAGI. Germline trimming cut 4 bases from V and 4 bases from J; bases unmatched to any gene: 6.

A few counts support this clonotype. The V gene is TRBV5-1, the J gene TRBJ2-2; possibly TRBD1 or TRBD2 for D (6 bases each). Germline CDR1 is SGHRS and CDR2 is YFSETQ. V gave up 2 bases and J gave up 3 bases, with 14 bases separating them. The CDR3 spans 16 residues. The CDR3 region is CASSFAGGADTGELFF. The CDR3 coding sequence is TGCGCCAGCAGCTTCGCCGGGGGCGCGGACACCGGGGAGCTGTTTTTT.

The chain carries TRBV7-9 and TRBJ2-7, with a possible D match to TRBD1 (6 bases). Germline V gives CDR1 SEHNR, CDR2 FQNEAQ (reference sequence). The germline V and J ends were trimmed by 4 bases and 3 bases, with 13 bases remaining between them. CDR3 length: 14 amino acids. The CDR3 sequence is CASSSGQPLYEQYF. DNA of the CDR3: TGTGCCAGCAGCTCCGGACAGCCCCTCTACGAGCAGTACTTC.

This clonotype has more than one count but fewer than ten. The rearrangement links TRBV6-2 or TRBV6-3 to TRBJ2-7; the match to TRBD1 covers 8 bases. CDR1 and CDR2 (germline): MNHEY, SVGEGT. The V gene end was trimmed by 6 bases and the J gene end by 7 bases; junction bases not matched to a gene: 5. The CDR3 runs 12 residues. The CDR3, as DNA: TGTGCCAGCAGCCACCGGACAGGGGAGCAGTACTTC. This encodes CASSHRTGEQYF.

This clonotype was recorded a few times. V gene TRBV5-1 combines with J gene TRBJ2-7; D gene unclear. Germline-derived CDR1 and CDR2 are SGHRS and YFSETQ. This CDR3 is 16 amino acids long. The ends were cut back, 1 base at V and 1 base at J, with 15 bases in the middle. CDR3 coding DNA: TGCGCCAGCAGCTTGAAGAAGTCAACGATATCCTACGAGCAGTACTTC. Protein sequence: CASSLKKSTISYEQYF.

This clonotype was counted many times. V gene TRBV12-3 or TRBV12-4 combines with J gene TRBJ2-1, with TRBD2 identical over 9 bases. V shed 7 bases, J shed 0 bases, and the junction held 4 bases outside the gene matches. There are 15 residues in the CDR3. CDR3 sequence: CASTLTSGSYNEQFF. In nucleotides, the CDR3 is TGTGCCAGCACCTTGACTAGCGGCTCCTACAATGAGCAGTTCTTC.

The chain employs TRBV29-1 and TRBJ2-5; TRBD1 matches 9 bases. This CDR3 is built from 13 residues. Trimming removed 7 bases from V and 5 bases from J; junction bases left unmatched: 8. CDR1 and CDR2 from the germline V gene are SQVTM and ANQGSEA. As DNA, the CDR3 is TGCAGCGCACCGGGACAGGGATTGGAGACCCAGTACTTC. Translation: CSAPGQGLETQYF.

The CDR3 protein is CSARGHGYEQYF. The CDR3 bases are TGCAGTGCTAGGGGACATGGATACGAGCAGTACTTC. V gene TRBV20-1 combines with J gene TRBJ2-7, with a possible D match to TRBD1 (6 bases). V lost 3 bases and J lost 4, with 10 bases in between. From germline, CDR1 is DFQATT and CDR2 SNEGSKA (reference sequence). CDR3 size: 12 residues.

This clonotype has more than one count but fewer than ten. J is TRBJ2-7 and V is TRBV7-2; TRBD2 matches 9 bases. The junction had 4 bases not matched to a gene; V was cut back by 3 bases and J by 4 bases. This CDR3 is 14 amino acids long. Per the germline V gene, CDR1 is SGHTA and CDR2 is FQGNSA. The CDR3 here is CASSFSGSLYEQYF. DNA of the CDR3: TGTGCCAGCAGCTTTAGCGGGAGCCTGTACGAGCAGTACTTC.